Listed below are T cell receptor beta chains from one sample, sequenced in a study of regulatory T cells in long-lasting Graves disease. TCRdb passed the multiplex PCR reads through MiXCR, listing each CDR3 protein once. The data contain 420,000 or so distinct CDR3 sequences, 16% of them singletons. This sample also belongs to another study, concerning T cells in Graves' hyperthyroidism and ophthalmopathy.

The sample in question was peripheral blood mononuclear cells (PBMCs), obtained at new diagnosis, from a patient treated with antithyroid drugs. The receptor source for this set is a woman between 18 and 29 years old with Graves disease. Both conserved end residues are part of each CDR3. A D gene is named only where the DNA matches it firmly. Clone size is not always given. Where it is, it says once, few, many or a class for expanded clones.

d_gene	v_gene	abundance	j_gene	CDR3nt	CDR3aa
NA	TRBV7-9	many	TRBJ2-7	TGTGCCAGCAGCTCCATCCCCGGGACACCGGATTCCTACGAGCAGTACTTC	CASSSIPGTPDSYEQYF
NA	TRBV27	few	TRBJ1-1	TGTGCCAGAAGGGGGGGGGCTGAAGCTTTCTTT	CARRGGAEAFF
NA	TRBV5-1	few	TRBJ2-1	TGCGCCAGCAGCTTTTTATTGGGAAATGAGCAGTTCTTC	CASSFLLGNEQFF
TRBD1	TRBV11-2	NA	TRBJ2-5	TGTGCCAGCAGCTTAAGATCCAAGACAGGGCCCACAGAGACCCAGTACTTC	CASSLRSKTGPTETQYF
NA	TRBV28	many	TRBJ2-7	TGTGCCACGCTCCCAGTAGCGGCCGTCTCCGAGCAGTACTTC	CATLPVAAVSEQYF
NA	TRBV6-2/TRBV6-3	NA	TRBJ2-3	TGTGCCTGCGGTGGGTCAACTAGCACAGATACGCAGTATTTT	CACGGSTSTDTQYF
NA	TRBV3-1	many	TRBJ1-3	TGTGCCAGCAGCCGCCCCTTGGGAGGGACTTCTGGAAACACCATATATTTT	CASSRPLGGTSGNTIYF
NA	TRBV5-1	many	TRBJ2-2	TGCGCCAGCAGCTTTAGTGAGAACACCGGGGAGCTGTTTTTT	CASSFSENTGELFF
TRBD2	TRBV14	NA	TRBJ2-1	TGTGCCAGCAGCCAAGAGCTGCACAGTAGCGGGAGCCTGTTCTTC	CASSQELHSSGSLFF
TRBD1	TRBV7-2	many	TRBJ2-7	TGTGCCAGCAGCTTAGGACAGGGGATGACCTACGAGCAGTACTTC	CASSLGQGMTYEQYF
TRBD2	TRBV7-6	NA	TRBJ2-1	TGTGCCAGCAGCCCTCGGGGGGGGGGCTACAATGAGCAGTTCTTC	CASSPRGGGYNEQFF
TRBD1	TRBV27	few	TRBJ1-1	TGTGCCAGCAGTTTATGGCAGGGGGCAGGCACTGAAGCTTTCTTT	CASSLWQGAGTEAFF
TRBD2	TRBV25-1	NA	TRBJ2-2	TGTGCCAGCCGGGGGGGGCTAGCGGGAAACACCGGGGAGCTGTTTTTT	CASRGGLAGNTGELFF
TRBD2	TRBV10-3	NA	TRBJ2-1	TGTGCCATCAGGCGAGGACTAGCGGGGAGCCGGGGGTACAATGAGCAGTTCTTC	CAIRRGLAGSRGYNEQFF
TRBD2	TRBV4-3	many	TRBJ2-5	TGCGCCAGCAGCCGGGGACTAGGGGAGACCCAGTACTTC	CASSRGLGETQYF
NA	TRBV29-1	many	TRBJ1-1	TGCAGCGTTGTGGGCAGGACTGAAGCTTTCTTT	CSVVGRTEAFF
NA	TRBV29-1	few	TRBJ1-1	TGCAGCGGGCGGGGGGGGGCGAACACTGAAGCTTTCTTT	CSGRGGANTEAFF
NA	TRBV28	many	TRBJ1-2	TGTGCCAGCAGCTCCTCCTGGGGGGGACGCGGCTACACCTTC	CASSSSWGGRGYTF
NA	TRBV6-2/TRBV6-3	few	TRBJ1-2	TGTGCCAGCACCACGTCGGGGGGCGGCTATGGCTACACCTTC	CASTTSGGGYGYTF
TRBD1	TRBV28	many	TRBJ2-7	TGTGCCAGCAGTTTGTTACAGGGGGCGCAAGAGCAGTACTTC	CASSLLQGAQEQYF
NA	TRBV5-1	many	TRBJ2-7	TGCGCCAGCAGCCCAGACAGGGCCGATAGAGCGGGGATCTCCTACGAGCAGTACTTC	CASSPDRADRAGISYEQYF
NA	TRBV7-9	NA	TRBJ1-5	TGTGCCAGCAGCTTAACCGGGGGGACGCGCAATCAGCCCCAGCATTTT	CASSLTGGTRNQPQHF
NA	TRBV6-1	NA	TRBJ1-1	TGTGCCAGCGGGCACAGACGAGCTAACACTGAAGCTTTCTTT	CASGHRRANTEAFF
TRBD2	TRBV7-9	NA	TRBJ2-4	TGTGCCAGCAGCTTGGGGACTAGCGGGACTATAGCCAAAAACATTCAGTACTTC	CASSLGTSGTIAKNIQYF
NA	TRBV28	NA	TRBJ2-3	TGTGCCGGCTCGGCGGAGGGCACAGATACGCAGTATTTT	CAGSAEGTDTQYF
TRBD2	TRBV2	many	TRBJ2-2	TGTGCCAGCAGTCCCCTAGGAAGCGGGAGAAACACCGGGGAGCTGTTTTTT	CASSPLGSGRNTGELFF
NA	TRBV6-7	few	TRBJ1-1	TGTGCCAGCAGTTACTCGACTGGCAGGGTGGGCACTGAAGCTTTCTTT	CASSYSTGRVGTEAFF
NA	TRBV7-3	many	TRBJ2-3	TGTGCCAGCAGCTTAGGCGGCGAGCGCACAGATACGCAGTATTTT	CASSLGGERTDTQYF
TRBD2	TRBV3-1	NA	TRBJ2-7	TGTGCCAGCAGCCAAGGACTAGCGGGAGTAGCCTACTCCTACGAGCAGTACTTC	CASSQGLAGVAYSYEQYF
NA	TRBV7-6	many	TRBJ2-3	TGTGCCAGCAGCCCATTCGGATACAACTCAGATACGCAGTATTTT	CASSPFGYNSDTQYF
NA	TRBV5-1	NA	TRBJ1-3	TGCGCCAGCAGCTTGGAAGGGATCTCTGGAAACACCATATATTTT	CASSLEGISGNTIYF
NA	TRBV7-9	many	TRBJ2-1	TGTGCCAGCAGCCCCCTAGAGGATCAGTTCTTC	CASSPLEDQFF
TRBD2	TRBV20-1	few	TRBJ2-1	TGCAGTGCTAGGTCCCTAGCGGGAGTTGGCAATGAGCAGTTCTTC	CSARSLAGVGNEQFF
NA	TRBV29-1	many	TRBJ2-7	TGCAGCGTTGAGGCACAGGGCTCCTACGAGCAGTACTTC	CSVEAQGSYEQYF
NA	TRBV20-1	few	TRBJ1-6	TGCAGTGCTACTGTGGGCAGGAGAACGTACTCCTATAATTCACCCCTCCACTTT	CSATVGRRTYSYNSPLHF
TRBD2	TRBV2	many	TRBJ2-3	TGTGCCAGCAGCTCCGGGACTAACCCTCGTTGGAACACAGATACGCAGTATTTT	CASSSGTNPRWNTDTQYF
TRBD2	TRBV7-2	NA	TRBJ2-2	TGTGCCAGCAGCGCTCCGGGACTAGCGGGGACCGGGGAGCTGTTTTTT	CASSAPGLAGTGELFF
NA	TRBV7-9	many	TRBJ2-5	TGTGCCAGCAGCCAGACGGGACTTTGGGGAGAGACCCAGTACTTC	CASSQTGLWGETQYF
NA	TRBV30	NA	TRBJ2-1	TGTGCCTGGAGTGTGGACCGGCTGAGTAAAGGGACAAACAATGAGCAGTTCTTC	CAWSVDRLSKGTNNEQFF
NA	TRBV20-1	few	TRBJ2-2	TGCAGTGCTAGAGATCCGCAGGGGATTGGGTTGGGTGGGAAAACCGGGGAGCTGTTTTTT	CSARDPQGIGLGGKTGELFF
NA	TRBV28	NA	TRBJ1-2	TGTGCCAGCATTGCCCCAGGTATCAGGGGTGGCTACACCTTC	CASIAPGIRGGYTF
NA	TRBV27	few	TRBJ2-2	TGTGCCAGCAGTTTAAAGTGGAACACCGGGGAGCTGTTTTTT	CASSLKWNTGELFF